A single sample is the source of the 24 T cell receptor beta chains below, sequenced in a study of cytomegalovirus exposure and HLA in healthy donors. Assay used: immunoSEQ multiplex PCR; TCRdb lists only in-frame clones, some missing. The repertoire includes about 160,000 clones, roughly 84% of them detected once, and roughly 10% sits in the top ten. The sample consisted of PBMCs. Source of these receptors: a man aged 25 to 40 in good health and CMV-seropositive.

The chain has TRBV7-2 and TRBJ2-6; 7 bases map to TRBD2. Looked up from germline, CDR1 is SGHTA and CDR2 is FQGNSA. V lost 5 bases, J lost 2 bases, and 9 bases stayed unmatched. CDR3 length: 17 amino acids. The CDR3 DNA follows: TGTGCCAGCAGCCTCTGGGCGGGGGACGCTGGGGCCAACGTCCTGACTTTC. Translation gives CASSLWAGDAGANVLTF.

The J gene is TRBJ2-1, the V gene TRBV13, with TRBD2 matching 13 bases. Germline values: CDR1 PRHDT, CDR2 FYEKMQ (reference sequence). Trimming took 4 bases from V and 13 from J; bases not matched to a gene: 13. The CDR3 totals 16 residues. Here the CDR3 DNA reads TGTGCCAGCAGCTCCAGGACTAGCGGGGGTTTAGGCAATCAGTTCTTC. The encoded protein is CASSSRTSGGLGNQFF.

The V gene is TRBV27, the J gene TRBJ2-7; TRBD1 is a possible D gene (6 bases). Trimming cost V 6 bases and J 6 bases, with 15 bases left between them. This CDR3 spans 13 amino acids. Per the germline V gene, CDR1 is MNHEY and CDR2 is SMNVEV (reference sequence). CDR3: CASSPPSRGEQYF. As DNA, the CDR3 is TGTGCCAGCAGCCCCCCCTCCAGGGGCGAGCAGTACTTC.

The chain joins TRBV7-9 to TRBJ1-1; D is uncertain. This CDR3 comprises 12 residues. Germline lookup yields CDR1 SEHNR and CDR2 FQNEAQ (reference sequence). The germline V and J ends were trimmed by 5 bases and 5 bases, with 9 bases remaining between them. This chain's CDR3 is CASSEILTEAFF. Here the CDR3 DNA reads TGTGCCAGCAGCGAGATATTGACTGAAGCTTTCTTT.

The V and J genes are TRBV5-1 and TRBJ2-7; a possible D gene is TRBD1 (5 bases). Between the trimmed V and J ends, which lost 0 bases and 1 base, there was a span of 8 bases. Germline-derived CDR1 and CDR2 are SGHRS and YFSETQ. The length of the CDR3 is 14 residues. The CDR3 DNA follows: TGCGCCAGCAGCTTGGGGACATGGTCCTACGAGCAGTACTTC. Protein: CASSLGTWSYEQYF.

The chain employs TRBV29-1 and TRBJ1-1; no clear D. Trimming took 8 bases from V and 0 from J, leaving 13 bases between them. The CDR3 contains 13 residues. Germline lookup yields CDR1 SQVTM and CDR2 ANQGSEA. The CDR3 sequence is CSPTLAMNTEAFF. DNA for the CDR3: TGCAGCCCAACGCTGGCCATGAACACTGAAGCTTTCTTT.

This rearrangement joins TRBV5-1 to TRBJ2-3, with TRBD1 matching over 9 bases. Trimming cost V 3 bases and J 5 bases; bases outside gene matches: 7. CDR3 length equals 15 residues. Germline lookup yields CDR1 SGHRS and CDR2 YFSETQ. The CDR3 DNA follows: TGCGCCAGCAGCTCCGACAGGGGGGTGGGAGATACGCAGTATTTT. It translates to CASSSDRGVGDTQYF. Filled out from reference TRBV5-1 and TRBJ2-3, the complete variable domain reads KAGVTQTPRYLIKTRGQQVTLSCSPISGHRSVSWYQQTPGQGLQFLFEYFSETQRNKGNFPGRFSGRQFSNSRSEMNVSTLELGDSALYLCASSSDRGVGDTQYFGPGTRLTVL.

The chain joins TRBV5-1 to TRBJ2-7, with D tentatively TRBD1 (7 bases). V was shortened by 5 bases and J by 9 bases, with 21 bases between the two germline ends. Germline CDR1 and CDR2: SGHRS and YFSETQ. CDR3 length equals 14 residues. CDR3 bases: TGCGCCAGCAGGGAGGGGACAGTTCCTAGTGCGCAGTACTTC. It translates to CASREGTVPSAQYF.

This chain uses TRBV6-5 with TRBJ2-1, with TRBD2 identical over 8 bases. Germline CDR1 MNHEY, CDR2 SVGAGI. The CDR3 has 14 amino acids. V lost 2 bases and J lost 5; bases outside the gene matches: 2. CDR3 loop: CASSYLGGDNEQFF. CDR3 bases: TGTGCCAGCAGTTACCTCGGGGGGGACAATGAGCAGTTCTTC.

DNA for the CDR3: TGTGCCAGCAGTTTCCTCAACAGCCACGAGCAGTACTTC. Translated, it gives CASSFLNSHEQYF. The chain carries TRBV27 and TRBJ2-7; D is uncertain. The CDR3 totals 13 residues. Between the trimmed V and J ends, which lost 3 bases and 5 bases, there was a span of 11 bases. Per germline, CDR1 MNHEY and CDR2 SMNVEV (reference sequence).

CDR3 amino acids: CSVDRAGNSGEQYF. CDR3 sequence (DNA): TGCAGCGTCGACCGCGCCGGCAACAGTGGGGAGCAGTACTTC. V is TRBV29-1 and J is TRBJ2-7, with unresolved D. CDR1 SQVTM and CDR2 ANQGSEA come from the germline V gene. The CDR3 loop spans 14 amino acids. The ends were cut back, 6 bases at V and 7 bases at J, with 22 bases in the middle.

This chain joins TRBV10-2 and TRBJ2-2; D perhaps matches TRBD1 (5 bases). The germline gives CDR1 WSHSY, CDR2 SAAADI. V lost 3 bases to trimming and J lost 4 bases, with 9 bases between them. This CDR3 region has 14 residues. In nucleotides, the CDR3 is TGCGCCAGCAGTGACCGACAGCTCACCGGGGAGCTGTTTTTT. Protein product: CASSDRQLTGELFF.

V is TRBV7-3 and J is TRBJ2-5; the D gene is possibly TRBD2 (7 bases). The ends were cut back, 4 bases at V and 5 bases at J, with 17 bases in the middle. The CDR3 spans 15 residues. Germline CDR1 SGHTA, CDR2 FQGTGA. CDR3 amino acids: CASSSAAGAWETQYF. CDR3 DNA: TGTGCCAGCAGCTCAGCGGCGGGGGCTTGGGAGACCCAGTACTTC.

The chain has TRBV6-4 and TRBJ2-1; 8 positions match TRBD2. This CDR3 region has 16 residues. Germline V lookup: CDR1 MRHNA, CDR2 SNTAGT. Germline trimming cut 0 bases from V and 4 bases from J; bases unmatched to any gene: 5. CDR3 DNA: TGTGCCAGCAGTGACTCGGTAGCGGGACCTTACAATGAGCAGTTCTTC. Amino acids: CASSDSVAGPYNEQFF.

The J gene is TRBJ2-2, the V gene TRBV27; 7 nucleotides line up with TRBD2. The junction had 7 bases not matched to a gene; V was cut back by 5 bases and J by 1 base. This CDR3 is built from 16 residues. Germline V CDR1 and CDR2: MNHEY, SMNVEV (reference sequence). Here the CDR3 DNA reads TGTGCCAGCAGTCTGGAAGTAGCGGGGAACACCGGGGAGCTGTTTTTT. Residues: CASSLEVAGNTGELFF.

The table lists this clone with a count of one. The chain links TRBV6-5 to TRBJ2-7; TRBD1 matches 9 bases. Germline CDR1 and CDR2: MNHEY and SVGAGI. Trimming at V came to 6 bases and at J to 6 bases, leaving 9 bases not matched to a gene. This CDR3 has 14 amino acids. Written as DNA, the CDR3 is TGTGCCAGCAGCAGGGACAGGGTGGTGACCGAGCAGTACTTC. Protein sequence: CASSRDRVVTEQYF.

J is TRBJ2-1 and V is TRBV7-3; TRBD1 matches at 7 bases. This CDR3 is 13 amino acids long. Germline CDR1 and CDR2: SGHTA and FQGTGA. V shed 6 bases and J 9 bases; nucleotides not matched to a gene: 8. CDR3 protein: CASSSTTGSEQFF. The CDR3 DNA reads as TGTGCCAGCAGTTCCACGACAGGGAGTGAGCAGTTCTTC.

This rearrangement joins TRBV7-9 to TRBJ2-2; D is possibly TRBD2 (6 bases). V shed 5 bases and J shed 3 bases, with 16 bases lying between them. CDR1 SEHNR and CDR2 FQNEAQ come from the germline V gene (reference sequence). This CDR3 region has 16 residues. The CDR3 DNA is TGTGCCAGCAGCGCTCCGGGAGCCTGGGACACCGGGGAGCTGTTTTTT. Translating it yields CASSAPGAWDTGELFF.

CDR3 residues: CASSPPREDTEAFF. CDR3 DNA: TGTGCCAGCAGCCCCCCTAGGGAGGACACTGAAGCTTTCTTT. The chain is built from TRBV9 and TRBJ1-1, with no clear D. This CDR3 contains 14 residues. From germline, CDR1 is SGDLS and CDR2 YYNGEE. Trimming took 4 bases from V and 3 from J, leaving 13 bases between them.

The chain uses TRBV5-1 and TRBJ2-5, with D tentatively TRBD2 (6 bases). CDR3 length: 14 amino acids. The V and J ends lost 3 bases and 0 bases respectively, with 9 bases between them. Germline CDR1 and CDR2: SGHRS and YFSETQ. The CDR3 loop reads CASSSGGNQETQYF. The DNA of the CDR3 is TGCGCCAGCAGCTCAGGAGGGAACCAAGAGACCCAGTACTTC.

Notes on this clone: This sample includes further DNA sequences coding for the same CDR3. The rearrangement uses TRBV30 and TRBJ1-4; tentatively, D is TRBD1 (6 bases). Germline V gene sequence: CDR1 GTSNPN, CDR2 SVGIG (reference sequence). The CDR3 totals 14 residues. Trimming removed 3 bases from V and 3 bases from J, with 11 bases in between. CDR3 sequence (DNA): TGTGCCTGGAGCTTGACAGGACCTAATGAAAAACTGTTTTTT. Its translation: CAWSLTGPNEKLFF.

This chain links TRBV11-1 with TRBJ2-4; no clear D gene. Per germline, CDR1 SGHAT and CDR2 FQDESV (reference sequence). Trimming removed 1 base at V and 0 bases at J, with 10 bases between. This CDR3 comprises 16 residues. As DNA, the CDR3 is TGTGCCAGCAGCTTAGGAGTGATACTAGCCAAAAACATTCAGTACTTC. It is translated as CASSLGVILAKNIQYF.

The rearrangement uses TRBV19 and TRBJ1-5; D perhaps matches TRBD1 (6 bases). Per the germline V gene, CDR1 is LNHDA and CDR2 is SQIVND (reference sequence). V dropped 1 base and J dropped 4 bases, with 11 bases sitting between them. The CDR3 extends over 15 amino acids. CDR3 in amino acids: CASSIAGTPNQPQHF. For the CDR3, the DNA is TGTGCCAGTAGTATAGCAGGGACACCAAATCAGCCCCAGCATTTT. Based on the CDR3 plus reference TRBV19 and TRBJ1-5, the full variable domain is DGGITQSPKYLFRKEGQNVTLSCEQNLNHDAMYWYRQDPGQGLRLIYYSQIVNDFQKGDIAEGYSVSREKKESFPLTVTSAQKNPTAFYLCASSIAGTPNQPQHFGDGTRLSIL.

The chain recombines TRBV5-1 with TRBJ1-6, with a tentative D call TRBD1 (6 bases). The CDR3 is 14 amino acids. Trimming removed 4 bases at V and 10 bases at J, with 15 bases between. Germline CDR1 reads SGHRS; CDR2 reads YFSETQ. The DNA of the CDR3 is TGCGCCAGCAGCCCCGGACAGAGAGGATCACCCCTCCACTTT. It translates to CASSPGQRGSPLHF.